This T cell receptor beta chain derives from a study of blood T cell repertoires in COVID-19. Across the study: In each case, the material was cDNA or gDNA derived from T cells, B-cell-depleted T cells, or PBMCs.

There are 13 residues in the CDR3. V shed 6 bases and J 6 bases; nucleotides not matched to a gene: 5. Individuals aged roughly 18 to 95 years were recruited from fewer than 30 US areas. Cohort placement rested on clinical history that participants reported themselves. All recovered Cohort 3 donors got two negative PCRs, got clearance, or saw symptom resolution. Sequencing was performed with immunoSEQ multiplex PCR; in TCRdb, only in-frame clones are kept and a portion is missing. Of 200,000 to 250,000 clones listed, roughly 87% were seen once; the top ten hold 9.5% to 14%. The source is a man aged 25-45 years who had recovered from COVID-19. V usage is TRBV12-3 or TRBV12-4 and J usage is TRBJ2-3; TRBD2 matches at 8 bases. The sequencing sample was made of PBMCs or T cells enriched from blood (not recorded which). Written as DNA, the CDR3 is TGTGCCAGCAGCAGTAGCGGGGAGGATACGCAGTATTTT. Its translation is CASSSSGEDTQYF.